Below, 14 T cell receptor beta chains from the same sample are listed, as sequenced in a study of T-cell reconstitution after alpha-beta-depleted transplantation in children. This sample's TCRbeta library carried unique molecular identifier barcodes. TCRdb independently ran MiXCR on the PCR reads; one entry per CDR3 protein. The table records roughly 570,000 distinct CDR3 sequences, over 20% of them present only once. The source was PBMCs, collected before TCRalphabeta/CD19-depleted stem cell transplant. These receptors were obtained from a boy in the first two years of life with Wiskott-Aldrich syndrome, due to receive a stem cell transplant.

The chain has TRBV20-1 and TRBJ2-1; TRBD2 matches at 9 bases. The V gene's germline CDR1 is DFQATT and CDR2 SNEGSKA (reference sequence). Trimming removed 1 base from V and 6 bases from J; junction bases left unmatched: 4. CDR3 length: 14 residues. This chain's CDR3 is CSARVAGGPNEQFF. The CDR3 region has the DNA TGCAGTGCTAGAGTTGCGGGAGGGCCCAATGAGCAGTTCTTC.

The chain employs TRBV5-1 and TRBJ2-1; 8 bases line up with TRBD1. J gave up 4 bases and V 2 bases, and 5 bases lay outside the gene matches. Germline values: CDR1 SGHRS, CDR2 YFSETQ. The CDR3 has 15 residues. The CDR3 region is CASSFFTGGYNEQFF. CDR3 bases: TGCGCCAGCAGCTTCTTTACAGGGGGTTACAATGAGCAGTTCTTC.

The genes are TRBV24-1 and TRBJ2-3; D remains ambiguous. The CDR3 has 11 amino acids. Germline loops: CDR1 KGHDR, CDR2 SFDVKD. Between the trimmed V and J ends, which lost 1 base and 7 bases, there was a span of 2 bases. The CDR3 protein is CATSDLNTQYF. CDR3 DNA: TGTGCCACCAGTGATTTAAATACGCAGTATTTT.

There are a few counts of this clonotype. The CDR3 DNA follows: TGTGCCAGCAGTCTCGACTTAGCGGGAGGCTTAAAGCGGGAGCAGTTCTTC. This encodes CASSLDLAGGLKREQFF. This rearrangement joins TRBV12-3 or TRBV12-4 to TRBJ2-1; 10 nucleotides agree with TRBD2. This CDR3 has 17 residues. V shed 5 bases and J 10 bases; nucleotides not matched to a gene: 17.

The chain employs TRBV12-3 or TRBV12-4 and TRBJ2-5; perhaps TRBD1 as D (5 bases). Trimming left V 2 bases short and J 5 bases short, with 12 bases between. The CDR3 length is 14 residues. In nucleotides, the CDR3 is TGTGCCAGCAGTTTACCCTCTAAGGGGGAGACCCAGTACTTC. Translation gives CASSLPSKGETQYF.

This clonotype was seen a handful of times. This rearrangement joins TRBV5-5 to TRBJ2-5; a weak D match, TRBD2 (6 bases). Trimming removed 1 base from V and 4 bases from J, with 14 bases in between. The CDR3 is made up of 15 amino acids. Germline V gene sequence: CDR1 SGHKS, CDR2 YYEKEE (reference sequence). This chain's CDR3 is CASSLNVGGLETQYF. CDR3 nucleotides: TGTGCCAGCAGCTTGAACGTGGGAGGATTAGAGACCCAGTACTTC.

This clonotype was detected a few times. The CDR3 sequence: CASSLASGSRNNEQFF. As DNA, the CDR3 is TGTGCCAGCAGTTTGGCCAGCGGGAGCCGCAATAACGAGCAGTTCTTC. The genes are TRBV28 and TRBJ2-1, with 8 bases matching TRBD2. This CDR3 has 16 amino acids. The trim removed 3 bases at V and 10 bases at J, leaving 14 bases unmatched. CDR1 is MDHEN and CDR2 is SYDVKM in the germline V gene.

This clonotype was seen more than once but under ten times. V and J are TRBV18 and TRBJ2-1, with D unclear. V lost 3 bases to trimming and J lost 4 bases, with 16 bases between them. The CDR3 consists of 16 residues. The germline V gene encodes CDR1 KGHSH and CDR2 LQKENI. CDR3 coding DNA: TGTGCCAGCTCACCCTTCCTAGGTGGTGGGTACAATGAGCAGTTCTTC. It specifies CASSPFLGGGYNEQFF.

V usage is TRBV4-2 and J usage is TRBJ2-1; 10 bases fit TRBD2. This CDR3 spans 15 amino acids. The J segment lost 6 bases and the V segment lost 1 base, leaving 3 bases of the junction unmatched. Germline V gene data show CDR1 as LGHNA and CDR2 as YNFKEQ. The CDR3 DNA is TGTGCCAGCAGCCAAGCTAGCGGGAGAGGCAATGAGCAGTTCTTC. This sequence encodes CASSQASGRGNEQFF.

The V gene is TRBV2, the J gene TRBJ2-5; D may be TRBD1 (6 bases). The CDR3 is 14 residues long. In germline, CDR1 is SNHLY, CDR2 FYNNEI. V was pared by 6 bases and J by 2 bases, with 13 bases between. The CDR3 bases are TGTGCCAGCAGGTTCGGGACACAACAAGAGACCCAGTACTTC. It translates to CASRFGTQQETQYF. The full variable domain, completed using reference TRBV2 and TRBJ2-5, is EPEVTQTPSHQVTQMGQEVILRCVPISNHLYFYWYRQILGQKVEFLVSFYNNEISEKSEIFDDQFSVERPDGSNFTLKIRSTKLEDSAMYFCASRFGTQQETQYFGPGTRLLVL.

This clonotype was detected a few times. This rearrangement joins TRBV27 to TRBJ2-1; D not certain. There are 12 residues in the CDR3. CDR1 is MNHEY and CDR2 is SMNVEV in the germline V gene (reference sequence). The V end was cut by 6 bases, the J end by 6 bases, with 9 bases between. The CDR3 protein is CASSTLINEQFF. In DNA, the CDR3 is TGTGCCAGCAGCACCCTTATCAATGAGCAGTTCTTC.

This rearrangement joins TRBV5-1 to TRBJ1-2; TRBD1 agrees at 11 bases. Germline-derived CDR1 and CDR2 are SGHRS and YFSETQ. CDR3 length: 16 amino acids. The junction had 8 bases not matched to a gene; V was cut back by 3 bases and J by 4 bases. CDR3 in amino acids: CASSSPRTGGSYGYTF. The CDR3 DNA sequence: TGCGCCAGCAGCTCGCCCCGGACAGGGGGCAGCTATGGCTACACCTTC.

This clonotype was recorded a few times. The chain carries TRBV27 and TRBJ2-7, with 8 bases identical to TRBD1. Per germline, CDR1 MNHEY and CDR2 SMNVEV (reference sequence). CDR3 length equals 16 residues. V shed 5 bases and J 2 bases; nucleotides not matched to a gene: 11. DNA of the CDR3: TGTGCCAGCAGTCCACGAGTGGGGACAGGCACCTACGAGCAGTACTTC. Protein: CASSPRVGTGTYEQYF.

This clonotype was observed a few times. V is TRBV27 and J is TRBJ2-1, with no clear D. CDR1 and CDR2 from the germline V gene are MNHEY and SMNVEV (reference sequence). The length of the CDR3 is 15 residues. The V and J ends lost 2 bases and 6 bases respectively, with 14 bases between them. CDR3 sequence reads: CASSLRVLTANEQFF. CDR3 nucleotides: TGTGCCAGCAGTTTAAGGGTCTTAACGGCCAATGAGCAGTTCTTC.